What follows are 25 T cell receptor beta chains derived from one specimen sequenced in a study of brain T cells in children with intractable seizures. Generated by immunoSEQ multiplex PCR, the TCRdb table keeps only in-frame clones and is missing some. Of about 40,000 clones listed, more than 80% are singletons. The starting material was peripheral blood, obtained at surgery. The receptors derive from a girl aged 2 to 10 with tuberous sclerosis and intractable seizures.

This clone is medium-sized (0.01 to 0.1%) by share. CDR3 bases: TGTGCCAGCAGCTTAAGGGACGGACTAAACACCGGGGAGCTGTTTTTT. The encoded protein is CASSLRDGLNTGELFF. The chain combines TRBV11-2 with TRBJ2-2, with D tentatively TRBD2 (6 bases). Trimming pared 2 bases from V and 2 bases from J, leaving 12 bases between. CDR1 and CDR2 from the germline V gene are SGHAT and FQNNGV. CDR3 size: 16 residues. Variable domain in full (rest from reference TRBV11-2 and TRBJ2-2): EAGVAQSPRYKIIEKRQSVAFWCNPISGHATLYWYQQILGQGPKLLIQFQNNGVVDDSQLPKDRFSAERLKGVDSTLKIQPAKLEDSAVYLCASSLRDGLNTGELFFGEGSRLTVL.

The V and J genes are TRBV11-2 and TRBJ2-7, with a weak D call TRBD1 (6 bases). Germline V gene sequence: CDR1 SGHAT, CDR2 FQNNGV. V shed 1 base and J shed 3 bases, with 10 bases lying between them. The CDR3 totals 14 residues. The CDR3 DNA reads TGTGCCAGCAGCTTAGGTTCACAGGGCTACGAGCAGTACGTC. This sequence encodes CASSLGSQGYEQYV.

The genes are TRBV19 and TRBJ2-1, with no clear D. The V end lost 3 bases, the J end lost 5 bases, and 14 bases lay between the germline ends. This CDR3 is built from 15 residues. Germline CDR1 reads LNHDA; CDR2 reads SQIVND (reference sequence). CDR3 sequence: CASSIEGRRNNEQFF. In DNA form, the CDR3 reads TGTGCCAGTAGTATTGAAGGCCGTCGTAACAATGAGCAGTTCTTC. The variable domain in full, with the rest retrieved from reference TRBV19 and TRBJ2-1, is DGGITQSPKYLFRKEGQNVTLSCEQNLNHDAMYWYRQDPGQGLRLIYYSQIVNDFQKGDIAEGYSVSREKKESFPLTVTSAQKNPTAFYLCASSIEGRRNNEQFFGPGTRLTVL.

This sequence joins TRBV11-2 and TRBJ2-7; unclear D gene. V gave up 1 base and J gave up 3 bases, with 7 bases separating them. The CDR3 loop spans 13 amino acids. Germline assignment: CDR1 SGHAT and CDR2 FQNNGV. CDR3 sequence (DNA): TGTGCCAGCAGCTTAGCCCCGCTCTACGAGCAGTACTTC. This encodes CASSLAPLYEQYF.

The chain recombines TRBV11-1 with TRBJ2-7; 7 bases match TRBD2. Germline V gene lookup returns CDR1 SGHAT and CDR2 FQDESV (reference sequence). V shed 1 base and J 3 bases; nucleotides not matched to a gene: 3. The CDR3 spans 14 residues. The CDR3 DNA reads as TGTGCCAGCAGCTTAGGCCTAGCGGACTACGAGCAGTACGTC. This sequence encodes CASSLGLADYEQYV.

The gene calls are TRBV5-5 and TRBJ1-5, with 8 positions matching TRBD1. Looked up from germline, CDR1 is SGHKS and CDR2 is YYEKEE (reference sequence). CDR3 length equals 15 residues. V was pared by 2 bases and J by 4 bases, with 5 bases of the junction left unmatched. CDR3 in DNA: TGTGCCAGCAGCTTAGACAGGGGCGGTAATCAGCCCCAGCATTTT. Amino acid sequence: CASSLDRGGNQPQHF.

The gene calls are TRBV15 and TRBJ1-1; D might be TRBD1 (6 bases). The CDR3 loop spans 16 amino acids. V lost 5 bases, J lost 3 bases, and 19 bases lay in between. The germline V gene encodes CDR1 LNHNV and CDR2 YYDKDF (reference sequence). The CDR3 region is CATSDSKRGPYTEAFF. The CDR3 DNA sequence: TGTGCCACCAGCGACTCGAAACGGGGGCCTTACACTGAAGCTTTCTTT.

The gene calls are TRBV4-1 and TRBJ2-1; a weak D match, TRBD1 (5 bases). The germline V gene has CDR1 MGHRA and CDR2 YSYEKL. The V end lost 0 bases, the J end lost 8 bases, and 14 bases lay between the germline ends. The CDR3 contains 15 residues. The CDR3 here is CASSQDGSGYDEQFF. DNA of the CDR3: TGCGCCAGCAGCCAAGACGGGTCAGGGTACGATGAGCAGTTCTTC.

The V call is TRBV7-2, the J call TRBJ1-3; no reliable D call. The CDR3 runs to 16 residues. The V end was cut by 2 bases, the J end by 4 bases, with 15 bases between. Looked up from germline, CDR1 is SGHTA and CDR2 is FQGNSA. CDR3 loop: CASSLWPGAAGNTIYF. The CDR3 bases are TGTGCCAGCAGCTTATGGCCAGGTGCGGCGGGAAACACCATATATTTT.

The chain couples TRBV19 to TRBJ2-7, with 10 positions matching TRBD1. Trimming removed 6 bases from V and 2 bases from J; junction bases left unmatched: 7. The germline V gene has CDR1 LNHDA and CDR2 SQIVND (reference sequence). The CDR3 length is 15 residues. CDR3 in amino acids: CASRTGTGETYEQYF. In DNA, the CDR3 is TGTGCCAGTAGAACCGGGACAGGGGAAACCTACGAGCAGTACTTC.

CDR3 nucleotides: TGTGCCAGCAGCTTACAGGGGGAAAGAAACACCATATATTTT. Translation: CASSLQGERNTIYF. This chain links TRBV7-9 with TRBJ1-3, with 7 bases fitting TRBD1. J was trimmed by 5 bases and V by 2 bases; bases with no gene match: 3. Germline CDR1 is SEHNR and CDR2 is FQNEAQ (reference sequence). The CDR3 extends over 14 amino acids.

The chain carries TRBV19 and TRBJ1-5; 8 bases agree with TRBD1. Per germline, CDR1 LNHDA and CDR2 SQIVND (reference sequence). Trimming at V came to 5 bases and at J to 7 bases, leaving 7 bases not matched to a gene. This CDR3 spans 14 amino acids. CDR3 DNA: TGTGCCAGTAGTCCTGACAGGGGCCGACAGCCCCAGCATTTT. Amino acids: CASSPDRGRQPQHF.

CDR3: CASSQDKGVGNIQYF. The CDR3 coding sequence is TGTGCCAGCAGCCAAGATAAAGGGGTAGGAAACATTCAGTACTTC. The V gene is TRBV3-1 (or the pseudogene TRBV3-2), the J gene TRBJ2-4, with D possibly matching TRBD1 (5 bases). Germline V CDR1 and CDR2: LGHDT, YNNKEL (reference sequence). The V and J ends lost 0 bases and 6 bases respectively, with 12 bases between them. This CDR3 is 15 amino acids long.

The J gene is TRBJ1-3, the V gene TRBV10-3; 7 nucleotides align to TRBD1. CDR3 length equals 14 residues. Trimming removed 3 bases from V and 3 bases from J; junction bases left unmatched: 2. Per germline, CDR1 ENHRY and CDR2 SYGVKD. The CDR3 DNA reads TGTGCCATCAGTGACAGGGGGTTTGGAAACACCATATATTTT. It encodes CAISDRGFGNTIYF.

The chain couples TRBV4-1 to TRBJ1-1, with D perhaps matching TRBD1 (6 bases). The CDR3 sequence is 17 residues long. The germline V gene encodes CDR1 MGHRA and CDR2 YSYEKL. V was trimmed by 4 bases and J by 1 base, leaving 19 bases between them. CDR3 nucleotides: TGCGCCAGCAGCCCGGGCAGGGGCCCCGGAGAGAACACTGAAGCTTTCTTT. It encodes CASSPGRGPGENTEAFF.

DNA for the CDR3: TGTGCCAGCATACCCTGGACGGCTAGCACAGATACGCAGTATTTT. Encoded protein: CASIPWTASTDTQYF. The chain links TRBV2 to TRBJ2-3; D is undetermined. CDR3 size: 15 residues. Germline assignment: CDR1 SNHLY and CDR2 FYNNEI. Trimming pared 7 bases from V and 0 bases from J, leaving 14 bases between.

The rearrangement joins TRBV5-1 to TRBJ1-5; D is perhaps TRBD1 (5 bases). Trimming removed 7 bases from V and 7 bases from J, with 21 bases in between. Germline V gives CDR1 SGHRS, CDR2 YFSETQ. This CDR3 comprises 15 residues. The CDR3 coding sequence is TGCGCCAGCCATCCGGGATCCAGGGAGGGGCAGCCCCAGCATTTT. This gives the protein CASHPGSREGQPQHF.

The chain is built from TRBV7-2 and TRBJ1-1; D ambiguous. Germline V CDR1 and CDR2: SGHTA, FQGNSA. The CDR3 consists of 13 residues. Trimming removed 4 bases from V and 0 bases from J, with 6 bases in between. This chain's CDR3 is CASSSTVNTEAFF. CDR3 DNA: TGTGCCAGCAGCTCGACGGTGAACACTGAAGCTTTCTTT.

The chain uses TRBV9 and TRBJ2-1; TRBD2 matches at 9 bases. Germline values: CDR1 SGDLS, CDR2 YYNGEE. V shed 4 bases, J shed 5 bases, and the junction held 13 bases outside the gene matches. The CDR3 covers 17 residues. CDR3 sequence (DNA): TGTGCCAGCAGCCCCCAGGGACGCGGGGGGGAGGACAATGAGCAGTTCTTC. This codes for CASSPQGRGGEDNEQFF.

This chain joins TRBV7-9 and TRBJ2-7; D unclear. Germline CDR1 reads SEHNR; CDR2 reads FQNEAQ (reference sequence). This CDR3 comprises 12 residues. Trimming took off 1 base at V and 4 bases at J, with 5 bases between the two ends. CDR3 nucleotide sequence: TGTGCCAGCAGCTTAGGCTCGTACGAGCAGTACGTC. Protein product: CASSLGSYEQYV.

The genes are TRBV18 and TRBJ1-2; D is undetermined. CDR1 and CDR2 (germline): KGHSH, LQKENI. The CDR3 loop spans 14 amino acids. Trimming stripped 2 bases from V and 4 bases from J, with 11 bases between. The CDR3 sequence: CASSPSTSGYGYTF. In nucleotides, the CDR3 is TGTGCCAGCTCACCATCTACCAGTGGCTATGGCTACACCTTC.

The chain joins TRBV5-8 to TRBJ1-4, with D perhaps TRBD1 (6 bases). Trimming took 2 bases from V and 3 from J, leaving 8 bases between them. From germline, CDR1 is SGHTS and CDR2 YDEGEE. The CDR3 totals 14 residues. The CDR3 sequence is CASSFRGPNEKLFF. The CDR3 region has the DNA TGTGCCAGCAGCTTCAGGGGTCCTAATGAAAAACTGTTTTTT.

The chain uses TRBV10-1 and TRBJ1-4, with TRBD1 identical over 9 bases. Germline values: CDR1 WNHNN, CDR2 SYGVQD (reference sequence). With V trimmed by 2 bases and J by 8 bases, 3 bases remained unmatched. CDR3 length: 14 amino acids. CDR3 region: CASSERTGVEKLFF. DNA for the CDR3: TGCGCCAGCAGTGAGAGGACAGGGGTCGAAAAACTGTTTTTT.

The chain carries TRBV18 and TRBJ2-3, with 8 bases matching TRBD1. The CDR3 length is 16 residues. Germline V lookup: CDR1 KGHSH, CDR2 LQKENI. The V and J ends lost 6 bases and 4 bases, in that order; junction bases with no gene match: 12. As DNA, the CDR3 is TGTGCCAGCTCTATGGACAGGGTGGGGAGCCCAGATACGCAGTATTTT. This sequence encodes CASSMDRVGSPDTQYF.

V and J are TRBV6-5 and TRBJ2-7; the D is unclear. This CDR3 is built from 12 residues. Germline CDR1 MNHEY, CDR2 SVGAGI. The germline V and J ends were trimmed by 0 bases and 8 bases, with 8 bases remaining between them. CDR3 sequence reads: CASSYSMGKQYF. The CDR3, as DNA: TGTGCCAGCAGTTACTCGATGGGGAAGCAGTACTTC.